This TCR beta chain appears in the sequencing data of a study of control samples from healthy donors and cancer patients. With V trimmed by 4 bases and J by 5 bases, 12 bases remained unmatched. The CDR3 loop spans 16 amino acids. CDR1 is SGHNT and CDR2 is YYREEE in the germline V gene (reference sequence). TCRdb's table, derived via immunoSEQ multiplex PCR, lists solely in-frame clones and lacks some. Among about 120,000 clones, approximately 87% were seen once, and the ten largest hold 9% to 14%. This clonotype was sampled from a man aged 25 to 40 in good health. The rearrangement uses TRBV5-4 and TRBJ1-1; 9 positions agree with TRBD1. Material for sequencing was blood. CDR3 nucleotide sequence: TGTGCCAGCAGCCCCGGACAGGGGAATATCGGGACTGAAGCTTTCTTT. This gives the protein CASSPGQGNIGTEAFF.